The 9 T cell receptor beta chains below come from one sample, sequenced in a study of CD4 T cells in relation to SARS-CoV-2 and coronaviruses. Repertoires were generated with immunoSEQ multiplex PCR, while TCRdb's copy carries only in-frame clones and drops some. The table shows 35,000 to 40,000 clones, with 70% to 90% occurring only once. The specimen was memory CD4+ T cells from PBMCs. Every receptor here comes from an adult with COVID-19.

CDR3 residues: CASSFMNTGANNSPLHF. In DNA, the CDR3 is TGTGCCAGCAGCTTCATGAATACAGGGGCAAATAATTCACCCCTCCACTTT. The chain combines TRBV5-6 with TRBJ1-6, with 7 bases matching TRBD1. The germline V gene encodes CDR1 SGHDT and CDR2 YYEEEE. Losses at the gene ends were 2 bases for V and 5 bases for J; bases not matched to a gene: 10. The CDR3 sequence is 17 residues long.

The rearrangement uses TRBV5-8 and TRBJ2-7; TRBD2 is a possible D gene (5 bases). The V and J ends lost 7 bases and 7 bases respectively, with 18 bases between them. Germline lookup yields CDR1 SGHTS and CDR2 YDEGEE. This CDR3 is built from 13 residues. The CDR3 sequence: CASRTGGWKEQYF. As DNA, the CDR3 is TGTGCCAGCCGTACGGGCGGGTGGAAAGAGCAGTACTTC. Drawing the rest from reference TRBV5-8 and TRBJ2-7, the complete variable domain is EAGVTQSPTHLIKTRGQQATLRCSPISGHTSVYWYQQALGLGLQFLLWYDEGEERNRGNFPPRFSGRQFPNYSSELNVNALELEDSALYLCASRTGGWKEQYFGPGTRLTVT.

The chain has TRBV29-1 and TRBJ2-3; TRBD2 matches at 7 bases. This CDR3 contains 13 residues. Germline V lookup: CDR1 SQVTM, CDR2 ANQGSEA. Trimming took 5 bases from V and 4 from J; bases not matched to a gene: 6. The CDR3 coding sequence is TGCAGCGTTTCCCGTGGGAGGGCAGATACGCAGTATTTT. Translating gives CSVSRGRADTQYF.

This clone was counted a few times. The V gene is TRBV9, the J gene TRBJ2-5, with 8 nucleotides matching TRBD1. The V gene end was trimmed by 5 bases and the J gene end by 9 bases; junction bases not matched to a gene: 12. Germline V gene lookup returns CDR1 SGDLS and CDR2 YYNGEE. The CDR3 length is 14 residues. The CDR3 reads CASSMGQELMAQYF. CDR3 coding DNA: TGTGCCAGCAGTATGGGACAGGAACTTATGGCCCAGTACTTC.

This clone was recorded only once. This chain links TRBV11-2 with TRBJ2-3; no firm D call. The germline V gene encodes CDR1 SGHAT and CDR2 FQNNGV. V shed 2 bases and J shed 6 bases, with 9 bases lying between them. The CDR3 extends over 13 amino acids. DNA of the CDR3: TGTGCCAGCAGCTTACTTGAGCTCGATACGCAGTATTTT. This translates into CASSLLELDTQYF.

The chain has TRBV5-4 and TRBJ2-1; the D gene is possibly TRBD2 (5 bases). Germline-derived CDR1 and CDR2 are SGHNT and YYREEE (reference sequence). The CDR3 extends over 16 amino acids. V lost 1 base and J 4 bases, leaving 15 bases between the germline ends. For the CDR3, the DNA is TGTGCCAGCAGCTTGAACGGCGCGGGCCTATACAATGAGCAGTTCTTC. Its protein product is CASSLNGAGLYNEQFF.

The chain joins TRBV30 to TRBJ2-3, with TRBD2 matching over 8 bases. V was pared by 3 bases and J by 5 bases, with 7 bases of the junction left unmatched. The germline gives CDR1 GTSNPN, CDR2 SVGIG (reference sequence). CDR3 length equals 14 residues. In nucleotides, the CDR3 is TGTGCCTGGAGCAGCGGGAGTAGTGTAGATACGCAGTATTTT. As protein: CAWSSGSSVDTQYF.

The V call is TRBV9, the J call TRBJ2-1; 7 bases fit TRBD2. Germline-derived CDR1 and CDR2 are SGDLS and YYNGEE. The junction had 13 bases not matched to a gene; V was cut back by 4 bases and J by 9 bases. CDR3 size: 15 residues. The CDR3 here is CASSSSNAGRAEQFF. In DNA, the CDR3 is TGTGCCAGCAGCTCATCCAATGCGGGGAGGGCTGAGCAGTTCTTC.

V and J are TRBV28 and TRBJ1-2, with TRBD1 matching 7 bases. The CDR3 is 14 residues long. With V trimmed by 1 base and J by 3 bases, 2 bases remained unmatched. Per the germline V gene, CDR1 is MDHEN and CDR2 is SYDVKM. The chain's CDR3 is CASSLSTGYYGYTF. CDR3 nucleotide sequence: TGTGCCAGCAGTTTATCGACAGGGTACTATGGCTACACCTTC.